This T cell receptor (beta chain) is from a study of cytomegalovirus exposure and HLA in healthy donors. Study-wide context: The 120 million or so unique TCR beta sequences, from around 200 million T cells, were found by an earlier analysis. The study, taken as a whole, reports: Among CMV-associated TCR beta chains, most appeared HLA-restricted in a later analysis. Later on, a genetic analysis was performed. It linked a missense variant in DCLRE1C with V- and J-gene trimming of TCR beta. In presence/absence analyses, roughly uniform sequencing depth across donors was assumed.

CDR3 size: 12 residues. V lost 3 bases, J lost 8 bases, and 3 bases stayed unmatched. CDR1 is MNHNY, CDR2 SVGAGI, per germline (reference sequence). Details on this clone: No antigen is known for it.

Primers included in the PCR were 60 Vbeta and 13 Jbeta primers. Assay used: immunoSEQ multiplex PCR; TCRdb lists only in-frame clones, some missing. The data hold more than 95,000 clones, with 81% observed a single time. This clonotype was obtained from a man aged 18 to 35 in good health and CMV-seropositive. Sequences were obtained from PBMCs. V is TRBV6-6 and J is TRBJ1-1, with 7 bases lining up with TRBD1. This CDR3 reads CASSYSGQEAFF. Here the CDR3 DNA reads TGTGCCAGCAGTTATTCGGGACAGGAAGCTTTCTTT.